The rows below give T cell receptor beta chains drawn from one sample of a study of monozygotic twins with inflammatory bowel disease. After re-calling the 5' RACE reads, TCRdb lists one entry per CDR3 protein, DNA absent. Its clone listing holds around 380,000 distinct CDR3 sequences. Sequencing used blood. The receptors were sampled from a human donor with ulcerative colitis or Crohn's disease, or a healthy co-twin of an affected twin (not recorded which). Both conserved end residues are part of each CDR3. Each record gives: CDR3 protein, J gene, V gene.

CASSYAPDPRTGELFF TRBJ2-2 TRBV6-5
CASSLAEGGEKLFF TRBJ1-4 TRBV7-9
CTSSQDLAGTGEEYEQYF TRBJ2-7 TRBV1
CASSLGEEGSYNSPLHF TRBJ1-6 TRBV13
CSAETGTSREQYF TRBJ2-7 TRBV20-1
CASSGLDGGNEQFF TRBJ2-1 TRBV2
CASSQDYAGGSFLSEQFF TRBJ2-1 TRBV4-3
CASFGSPGQGAYGYTF TRBJ1-2 TRBV6-1
CASSFRQSVSGNTIYF TRBJ1-3 TRBV12-3/TRBV12-4
CASSQRVDREWGGELFF TRBJ2-2 TRBV4-3
CTVQLFQETQYF TRBJ2-5 TRBV29-1
CASSSSAAQPQHF TRBJ1-5 TRBV6-2/TRBV6-3
CASSLLGSGRLETQYF TRBJ2-5 TRBV7-3
CASSTKGGELPYNEQFF TRBJ2-1 TRBV18
CSVRTGVGEQYF TRBJ2-7 TRBV29-1
CASSVVLRTDKTEAFF TRBJ1-1 TRBV9
CASSLVPGTGVQDTQYF TRBJ2-3 TRBV5-1
CASSPRPWVHNEQFF TRBJ2-1 TRBV12-3/TRBV12-4
CASSVGRDYYNEQFF TRBJ2-1 TRBV9
CASSDRGSNTEAFF TRBJ1-1 TRBV6-1
CASSAAGQSYGYTF TRBJ1-2 TRBV5-1
CASSRTGRTYEQYF TRBJ2-7 TRBV4-3
CASSLNLIGYGYTF TRBJ1-2 TRBV11-2
CSARVPLLGSSYNEQFF TRBJ2-1 TRBV20-1
CASSRLIIAGVVNEQFF TRBJ2-1 TRBV14
CASSLDRTLNTEAFF TRBJ1-1 TRBV5-5
CSGSRGRDEQFF TRBJ2-1 TRBV20-1
CASSLLSRTKETQYF TRBJ2-5 TRBV7-6
CASSASGSRVGEQFF TRBJ2-1 TRBV5-4
CASSSPDRVGEQYF TRBJ2-7 TRBV5-1
CAIQPFGDTQYF TRBJ2-3 TRBV2
CASSWDIPTSARPYNEQFF TRBJ2-1 TRBV5-1
CASSRSGGTEAFF TRBJ1-1 TRBV7-9
CAISGQGNTEAFF TRBJ1-1 TRBV10-3
CASSAPGLAGLSYNEQFF TRBJ2-1 TRBV5-1
CASSSQGPTGELFF TRBJ2-2 TRBV7-2
CSALGTENYEQYF TRBJ2-7 TRBV29-1
CASSAVTTPTLSYEQYF TRBJ2-7 TRBV5-1
CASSYQRGIHEQYF TRBJ2-7 TRBV6-5
CASSPPDHGAYEQYF TRBJ2-7 TRBV18
CASSVDGYEQYF TRBJ2-7 TRBV5-4
CSAGPPSGLPSTDTQYF TRBJ2-3 TRBV20-1
CAIGDIDNQPQHF TRBJ1-5 TRBV10-3
CASSPELGEQYF TRBJ2-7 TRBV18
CASSVDIQETQYF TRBJ2-5 TRBV5-4
CSVDLADTQYF TRBJ2-3 TRBV29-1
CASSYRMAGGELFF TRBJ2-2 TRBV6-2/TRBV6-3
CASSQTHEQYF TRBJ2-7 TRBV3-1